The clone carrying this TCR beta chain has a count of ten or more. Its target is unknown. This entry belongs to a study of T cell repertoires in cytomegalovirus infection. TCRdb reprocessed the reads via MiXCR and lists one record per CDR3 protein. The data contain approximately 70,000 distinct CDR3 sequences, roughly 20% of them singletons. The V gene's germline CDR1 is SGHTA and CDR2 FQGNSA. The V gene end was trimmed by 5 bases and the J gene end by 2 bases; junction bases not matched to a gene: 8. The CDR3 has 15 residues. This TCR was recovered from a human donor in good health (CMV status not recorded). Some clones in this sample may be carry-over from other donors' samples. The V gene is TRBV7-2, the J gene TRBJ2-5, with 7 bases lining up with TRBD2. The sample taken for sequencing was PBMCs, sequenced either directly or after in vitro stimulation (not recorded which). CDR3 amino acids: CASSRGGADQETQYF. The DNA for the CDR3 is TGTGCCAGCAGCCGCGGGGGAGCAGATCAAGAGACCCAGTACTTC.